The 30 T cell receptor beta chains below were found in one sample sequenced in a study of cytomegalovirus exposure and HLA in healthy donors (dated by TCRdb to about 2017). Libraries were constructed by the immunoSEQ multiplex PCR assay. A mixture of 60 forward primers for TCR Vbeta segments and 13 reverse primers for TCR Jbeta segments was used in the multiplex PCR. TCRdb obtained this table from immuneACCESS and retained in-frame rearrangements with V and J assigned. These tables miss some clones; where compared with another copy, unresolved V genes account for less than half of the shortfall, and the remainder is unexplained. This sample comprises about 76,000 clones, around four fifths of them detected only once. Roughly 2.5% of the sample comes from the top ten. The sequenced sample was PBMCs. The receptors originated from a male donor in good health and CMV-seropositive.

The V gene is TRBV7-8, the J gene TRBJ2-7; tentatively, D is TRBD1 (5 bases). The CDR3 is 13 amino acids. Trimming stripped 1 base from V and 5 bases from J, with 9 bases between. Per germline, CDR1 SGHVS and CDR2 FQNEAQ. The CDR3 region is CASSLGQGDEQYF. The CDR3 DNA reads TGTGCCAGCAGCTTAGGGCAGGGCGACGAGCAGTACTTC.

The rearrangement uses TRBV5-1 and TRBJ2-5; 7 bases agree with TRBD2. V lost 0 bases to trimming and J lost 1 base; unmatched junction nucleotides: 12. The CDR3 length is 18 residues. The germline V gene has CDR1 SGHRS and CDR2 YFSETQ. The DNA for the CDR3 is TGCGCCAGCAGCTTGGCTTCTGGTAGCGGGCCCTTCCAAGAGACCCAGTACTTC. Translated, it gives CASSLASGSGPFQETQYF.

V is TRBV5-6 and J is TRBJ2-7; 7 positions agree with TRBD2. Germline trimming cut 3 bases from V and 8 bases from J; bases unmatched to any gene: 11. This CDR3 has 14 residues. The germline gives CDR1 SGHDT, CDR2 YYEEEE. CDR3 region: CASSSGLERMKQYF. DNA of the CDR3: TGTGCCAGCAGCTCTGGACTAGAAAGAATGAAGCAGTACTTC.

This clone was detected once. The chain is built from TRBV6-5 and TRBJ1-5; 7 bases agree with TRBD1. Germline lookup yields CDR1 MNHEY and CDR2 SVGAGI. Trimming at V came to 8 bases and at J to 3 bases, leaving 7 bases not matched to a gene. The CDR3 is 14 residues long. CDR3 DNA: TGTGCCAGCGCAACGGGACAGTCCAATCAGCCCCAGCATTTT. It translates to CASATGQSNQPQHF.

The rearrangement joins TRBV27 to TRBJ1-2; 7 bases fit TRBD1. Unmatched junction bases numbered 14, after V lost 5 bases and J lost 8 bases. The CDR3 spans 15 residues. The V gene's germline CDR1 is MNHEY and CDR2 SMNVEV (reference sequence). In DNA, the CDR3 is TGTGCCAGCAGTCCATACAGGGGAGTTTTGAGCGGCTACACCTTC. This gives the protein CASSPYRGVLSGYTF.

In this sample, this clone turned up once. In DNA, the CDR3 is TGTGCCTGGAGTGTACCAGGGGGATCAGAGGAGCAGTACTTC. Its protein is CAWSVPGGSEEQYF. The chain employs TRBV30 and TRBJ2-7; 7 bases agree with TRBD1. The CDR3 has 14 amino acids. The J segment lost 7 bases and the V segment lost 0 bases, leaving 9 bases of the junction unmatched. Per the germline V gene, CDR1 is GTSNPN and CDR2 is SVGIG (reference sequence).

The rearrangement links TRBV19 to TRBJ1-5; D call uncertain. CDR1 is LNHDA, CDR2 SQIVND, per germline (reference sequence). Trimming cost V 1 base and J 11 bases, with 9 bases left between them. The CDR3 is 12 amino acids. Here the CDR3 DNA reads TGTGCCAGTAGTATAGTAGACCAGGCCCAGCATTTT. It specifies CASSIVDQAQHF.

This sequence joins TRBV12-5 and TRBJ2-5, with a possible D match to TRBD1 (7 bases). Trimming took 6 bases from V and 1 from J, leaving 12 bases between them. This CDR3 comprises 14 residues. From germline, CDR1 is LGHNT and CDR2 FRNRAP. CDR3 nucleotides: TGTGCTAGTGGCGGAGGGGGCCCCCAAGAGACCCAGTACTTC. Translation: CASGGGGPQETQYF. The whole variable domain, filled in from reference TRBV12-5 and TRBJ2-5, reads DARVTQTPRHKVTEMGQEVTMRCQPILGHNTVFWYRQTMMQGLELLAYFRNRAPLDDSGMPKDRFSAEMPDATLATLKIQPSEPRDSAVYFCASGGGGPQETQYFGPGTRLLVL.

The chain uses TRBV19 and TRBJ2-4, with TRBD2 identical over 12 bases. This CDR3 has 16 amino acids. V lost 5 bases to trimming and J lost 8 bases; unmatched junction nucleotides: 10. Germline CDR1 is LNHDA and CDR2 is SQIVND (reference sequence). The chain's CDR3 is CASSWTSGKKGDIQYF. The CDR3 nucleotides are TGTGCCAGTAGTTGGACTAGCGGGAAGAAAGGGGACATTCAGTACTTC.

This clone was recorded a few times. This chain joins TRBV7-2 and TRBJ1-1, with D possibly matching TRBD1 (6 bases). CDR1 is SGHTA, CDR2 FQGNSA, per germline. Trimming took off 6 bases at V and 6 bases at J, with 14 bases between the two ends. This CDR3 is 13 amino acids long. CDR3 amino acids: CASRTGLVAEAFF. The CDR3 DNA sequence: TGTGCCAGCAGAACAGGGCTTGTCGCTGAAGCTTTCTTT.

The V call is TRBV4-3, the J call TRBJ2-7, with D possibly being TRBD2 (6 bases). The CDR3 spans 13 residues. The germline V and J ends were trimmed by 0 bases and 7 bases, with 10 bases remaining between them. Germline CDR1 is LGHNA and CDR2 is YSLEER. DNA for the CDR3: TGCGCCAGCAGCCAAGATTTGGCGGGAGAGCAGTACTTC. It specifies CASSQDLAGEQYF.

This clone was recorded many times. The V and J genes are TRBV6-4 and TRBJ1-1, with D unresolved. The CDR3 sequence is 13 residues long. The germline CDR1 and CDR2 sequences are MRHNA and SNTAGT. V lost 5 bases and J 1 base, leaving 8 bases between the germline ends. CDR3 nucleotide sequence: TGTGCCAGCAGTATTGAGAGGAACACTGAAGCTTTCTTT. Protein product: CASSIERNTEAFF.

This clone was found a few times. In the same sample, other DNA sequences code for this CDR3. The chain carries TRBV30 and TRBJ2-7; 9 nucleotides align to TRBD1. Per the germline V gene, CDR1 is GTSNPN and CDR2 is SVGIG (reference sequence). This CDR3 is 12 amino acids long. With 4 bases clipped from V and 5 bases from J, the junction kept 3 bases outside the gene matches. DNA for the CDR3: TGTGCCTGGAAAGACAGGGGGGACGAGCAGTACTTC. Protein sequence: CAWKDRGDEQYF.

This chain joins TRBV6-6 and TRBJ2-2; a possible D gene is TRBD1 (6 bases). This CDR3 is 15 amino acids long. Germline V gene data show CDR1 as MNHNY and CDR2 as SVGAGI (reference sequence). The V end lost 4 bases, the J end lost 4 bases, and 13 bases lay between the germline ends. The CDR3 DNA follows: TGTGCCAGCAGTTTAGTCAGGGGAATCACCGGGGAGCTGTTTTTT. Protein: CASSLVRGITGELFF.

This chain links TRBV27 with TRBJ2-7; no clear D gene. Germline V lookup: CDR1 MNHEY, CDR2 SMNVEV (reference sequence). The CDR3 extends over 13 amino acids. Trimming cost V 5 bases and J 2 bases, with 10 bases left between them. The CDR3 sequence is CASSPRLPYEQYF. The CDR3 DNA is TGTGCCAGCAGTCCTCGGTTGCCCTACGAGCAGTACTTC.

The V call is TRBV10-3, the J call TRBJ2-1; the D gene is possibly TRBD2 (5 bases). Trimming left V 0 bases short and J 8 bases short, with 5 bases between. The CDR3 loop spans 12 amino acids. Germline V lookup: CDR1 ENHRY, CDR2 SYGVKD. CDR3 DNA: TGTGCCATCAGTGAGTCGAGGGATGAGCAGTTCTTC. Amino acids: CAISESRDEQFF.

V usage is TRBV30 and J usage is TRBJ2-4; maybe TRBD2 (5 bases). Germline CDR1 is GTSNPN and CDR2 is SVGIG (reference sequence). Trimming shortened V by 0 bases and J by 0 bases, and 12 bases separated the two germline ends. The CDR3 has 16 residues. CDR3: CAWSVRGPGAKNIQYF. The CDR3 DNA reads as TGTGCCTGGAGTGTACGCGGGCCTGGAGCCAAAAACATTCAGTACTTC. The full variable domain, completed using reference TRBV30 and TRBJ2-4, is SQTIHQWPATLVQPVGSPLSLECTVEGTSNPNLYWYRQAAGRGLQLLFYSVGIGQISSEVPQNLSASRPQDRQFILSSKKLLLSDSGFYLCAWSVRGPGAKNIQYFGAGTRLSVL.

The CDR3, as DNA: TGTGCCAGCTCGCGACAGGGGGAAAAACTGTTTTTT. Its protein product is CASSRQGEKLFF. This chain uses TRBV6-1 with TRBJ1-4; 8 bases line up with TRBD1. The V gene's germline CDR1 is MNHNS and CDR2 SASEGT. The V gene end was trimmed by 8 bases and the J gene end by 8 bases; junction bases not matched to a gene: 4. The CDR3 runs to 12 residues.

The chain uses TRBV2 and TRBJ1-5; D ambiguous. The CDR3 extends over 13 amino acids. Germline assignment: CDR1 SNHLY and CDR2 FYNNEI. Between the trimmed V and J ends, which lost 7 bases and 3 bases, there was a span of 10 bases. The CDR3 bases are TGTGCCAGCATGAATCAGATCAATCAGCCCCAGCATTTT. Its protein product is CASMNQINQPQHF.

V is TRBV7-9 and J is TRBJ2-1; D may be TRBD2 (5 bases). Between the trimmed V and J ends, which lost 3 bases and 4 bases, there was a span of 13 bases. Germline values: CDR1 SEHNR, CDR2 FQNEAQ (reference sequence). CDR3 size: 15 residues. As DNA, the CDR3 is TGTGCCAGCAGCTTCGGACTCCTTCAATACAATGAGCAGTTCTTC. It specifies CASSFGLLQYNEQFF.

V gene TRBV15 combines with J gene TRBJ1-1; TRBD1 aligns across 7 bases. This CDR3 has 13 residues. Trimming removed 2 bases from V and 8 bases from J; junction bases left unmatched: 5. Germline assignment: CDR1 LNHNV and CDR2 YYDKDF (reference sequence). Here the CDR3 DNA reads TGTGCCACCAGCAGAAGGGACAGAGCGGAAGCTTTCTTT. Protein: CATSRRDRAEAFF.

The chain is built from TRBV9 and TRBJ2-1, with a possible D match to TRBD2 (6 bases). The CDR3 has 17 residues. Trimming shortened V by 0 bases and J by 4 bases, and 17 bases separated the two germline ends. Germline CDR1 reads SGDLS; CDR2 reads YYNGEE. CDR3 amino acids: CASSVATTGTGYNEQFF. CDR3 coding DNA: TGTGCCAGCAGCGTAGCTACGACGGGGACTGGATACAATGAGCAGTTCTTC.

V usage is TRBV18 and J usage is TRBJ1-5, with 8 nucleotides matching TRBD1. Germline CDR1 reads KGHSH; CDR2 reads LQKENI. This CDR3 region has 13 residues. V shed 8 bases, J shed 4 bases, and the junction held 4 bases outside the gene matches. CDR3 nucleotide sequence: TGTGCCAGCCAGGGGGCCCGTAATCAGCCCCAGCATTTT. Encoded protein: CASQGARNQPQHF.

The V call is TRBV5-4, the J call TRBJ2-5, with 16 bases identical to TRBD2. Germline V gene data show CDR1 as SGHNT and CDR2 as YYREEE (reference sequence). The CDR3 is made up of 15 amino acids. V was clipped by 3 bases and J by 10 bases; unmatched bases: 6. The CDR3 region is CASSSGTSGREHQYF. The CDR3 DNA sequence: TGTGCCAGCAGCTCAGGGACTAGCGGGAGGGAGCACCAGTACTTC.

The CDR3 is CSVVRRDGGPYNEQFF. The CDR3 nucleotides read TGCAGCGTTGTCCGCCGTGACGGCGGGCCCTACAATGAGCAGTTCTTC. The chain carries TRBV29-1 and TRBJ2-1; maybe TRBD2 (5 bases). Germline V lookup: CDR1 SQVTM, CDR2 ANQGSEA. The CDR3 sequence is 16 residues long. Trimming cost V 4 bases and J 2 bases, with 18 bases left between them.

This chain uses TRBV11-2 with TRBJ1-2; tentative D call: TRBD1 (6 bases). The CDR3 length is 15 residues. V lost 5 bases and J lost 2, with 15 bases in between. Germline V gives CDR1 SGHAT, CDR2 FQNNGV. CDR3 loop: CASSHGTRENYGYTF. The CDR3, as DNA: TGTGCCAGCAGCCATGGGACACGTGAGAACTATGGCTACACCTTC.

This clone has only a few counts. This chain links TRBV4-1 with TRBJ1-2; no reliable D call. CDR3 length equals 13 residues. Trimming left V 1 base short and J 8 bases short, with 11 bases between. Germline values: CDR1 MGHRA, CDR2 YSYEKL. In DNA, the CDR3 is TGCGCCAGCAGCCAAGGAGGTAAAGGCGGCTACACCTTC. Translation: CASSQGGKGGYTF.

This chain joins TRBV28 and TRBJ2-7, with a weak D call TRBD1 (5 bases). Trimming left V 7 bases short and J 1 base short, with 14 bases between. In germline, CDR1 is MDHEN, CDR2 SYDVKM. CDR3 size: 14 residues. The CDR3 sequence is CASISRAISYEQYF. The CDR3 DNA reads TGTGCCAGCATTAGCAGGGCGATATCCTACGAGCAGTACTTC.

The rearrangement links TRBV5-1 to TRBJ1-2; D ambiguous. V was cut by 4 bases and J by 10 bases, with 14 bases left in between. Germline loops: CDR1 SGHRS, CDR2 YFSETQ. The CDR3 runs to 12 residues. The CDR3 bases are TGCGCCAGCAGCAAAGACCGGGAGGCCTACACCTTC. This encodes CASSKDREAYTF.

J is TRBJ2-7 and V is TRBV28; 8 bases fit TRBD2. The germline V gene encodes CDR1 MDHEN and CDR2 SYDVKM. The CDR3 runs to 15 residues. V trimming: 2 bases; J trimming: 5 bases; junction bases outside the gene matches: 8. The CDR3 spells CASSLGSSGENEQYF. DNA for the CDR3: TGTGCCAGCAGTTTAGGTAGTAGCGGGGAGAACGAGCAGTACTTC.